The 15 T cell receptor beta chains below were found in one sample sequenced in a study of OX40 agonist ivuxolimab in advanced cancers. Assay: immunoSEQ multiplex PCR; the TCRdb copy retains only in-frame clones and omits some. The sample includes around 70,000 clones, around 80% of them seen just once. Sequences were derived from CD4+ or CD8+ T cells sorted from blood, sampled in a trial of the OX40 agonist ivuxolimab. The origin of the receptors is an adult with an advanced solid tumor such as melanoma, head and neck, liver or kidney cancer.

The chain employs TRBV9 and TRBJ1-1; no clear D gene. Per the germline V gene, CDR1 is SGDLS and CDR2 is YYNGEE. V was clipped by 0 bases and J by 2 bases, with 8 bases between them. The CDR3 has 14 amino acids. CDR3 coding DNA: TGTGCCAGCAGCGTAGGCCTTCAAAACACTGAAGCTTTCTTT. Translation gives CASSVGLQNTEAFF.

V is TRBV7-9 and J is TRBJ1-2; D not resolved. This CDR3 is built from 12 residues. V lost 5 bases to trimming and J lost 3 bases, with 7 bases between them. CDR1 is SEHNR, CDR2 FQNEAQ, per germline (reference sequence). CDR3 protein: CASSHDYYGYTF. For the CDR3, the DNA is TGTGCCAGCAGCCATGATTACTATGGCTACACCTTC.

The CDR3 DNA reads TGTGCCAGCAGCCAAGCCAGGGGTGGATCTGGGGCCAACGTCCTGACTTTC. The encoded protein is CASSQARGGSGANVLTF. The J gene is TRBJ2-6, the V gene TRBV4-2; a weak D match, TRBD1 (6 bases). Germline V CDR1 and CDR2: LGHNA, YNFKEQ. CDR3 length: 17 residues. Trimming shortened V by 1 base and J by 1 base, and 11 bases separated the two germline ends.

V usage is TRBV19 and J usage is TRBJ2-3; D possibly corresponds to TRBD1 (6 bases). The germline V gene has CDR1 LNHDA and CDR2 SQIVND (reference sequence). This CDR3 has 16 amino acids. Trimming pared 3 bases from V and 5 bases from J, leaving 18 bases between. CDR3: CASSMGRGVEGDTQYF. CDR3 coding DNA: TGTGCCAGTAGTATGGGCAGGGGAGTTGAGGGAGATACGCAGTATTTT.

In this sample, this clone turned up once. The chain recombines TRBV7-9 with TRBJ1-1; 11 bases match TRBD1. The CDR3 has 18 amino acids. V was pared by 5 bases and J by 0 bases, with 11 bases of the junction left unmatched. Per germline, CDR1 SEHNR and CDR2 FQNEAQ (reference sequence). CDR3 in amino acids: CASSQKDRGPALNTEAFF. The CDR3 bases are TGTGCCAGCAGCCAAAAGGACAGGGGGCCCGCGTTGAACACTGAAGCTTTCTTT. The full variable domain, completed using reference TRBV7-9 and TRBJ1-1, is DTGVSQNPRHKITKRGQNVTFRCDPISEHNRLYWYRQTLGQGPEFLTYFQNEAQLEKSRLLSDRFSAERPKGSFSTLEIQRTEQGDSAMYLCASSQKDRGPALNTEAFFGQGTRLTVV.

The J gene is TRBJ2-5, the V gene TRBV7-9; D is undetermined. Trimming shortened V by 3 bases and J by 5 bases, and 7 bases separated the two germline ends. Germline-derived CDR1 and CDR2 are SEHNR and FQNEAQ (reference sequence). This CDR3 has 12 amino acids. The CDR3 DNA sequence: TGTGCCAGCAGCTTGGTCGGCGAGACCCAGTACTTC. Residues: CASSLVGETQYF.

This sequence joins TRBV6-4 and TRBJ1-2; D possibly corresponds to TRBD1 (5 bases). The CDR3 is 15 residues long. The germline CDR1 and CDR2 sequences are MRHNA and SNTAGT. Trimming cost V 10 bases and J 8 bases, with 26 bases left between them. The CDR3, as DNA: TGTGCCACCGTTCCGACAGCTATCAAGGGATCGGGCTACACCTTC. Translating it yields CATVPTAIKGSGYTF.

The CDR3 is CASSPSTVNTEAFF. CDR3 sequence (DNA): TGTGCCAGCAGCCCATCAACAGTGAACACTGAAGCTTTCTTT. The chain couples TRBV7-2 to TRBJ1-1; D gene uncertain. Germline V gene data show CDR1 as SGHTA and CDR2 as FQGNSA. V was clipped by 5 bases and J by 0 bases, with 10 bases between them. The CDR3 runs to 14 residues. Full variable domain (outside the CDR3, taken from reference TRBV7-2 and TRBJ1-1): GAGVSQSPSNKVTEKGKDVELRCDPISGHTALYWYRQSLGQGLEFLIYFQGNSAPDKSGLPSDRFSAERTGGSVSTLTIQRTQQEDSAVYLCASSPSTVNTEAFFGQGTRLTVV.

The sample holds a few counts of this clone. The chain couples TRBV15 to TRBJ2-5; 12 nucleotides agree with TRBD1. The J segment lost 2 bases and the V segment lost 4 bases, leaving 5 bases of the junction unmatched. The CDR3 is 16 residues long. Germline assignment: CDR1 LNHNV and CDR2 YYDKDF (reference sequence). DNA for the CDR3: TGTGCCACCAGCACGGGACAGGGGGCCGGACAAGAGACCCAGTACTTC. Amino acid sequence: CATSTGQGAGQETQYF.

The CDR3 sequence: CASSPYGGGIYEQYF. In DNA, the CDR3 is TGTGCCAGCAGCCCGTACGGAGGGGGGATCTACGAGCAGTACTTC. The chain employs TRBV4-2 and TRBJ2-7, with D possibly called TRBD1 or TRBD2 (6 bases each). Germline lookup yields CDR1 LGHNA and CDR2 YNFKEQ. The CDR3 extends over 15 amino acids. The V gene lost 4 bases and the J gene lost 3 bases, with 16 bases spanning the gap.

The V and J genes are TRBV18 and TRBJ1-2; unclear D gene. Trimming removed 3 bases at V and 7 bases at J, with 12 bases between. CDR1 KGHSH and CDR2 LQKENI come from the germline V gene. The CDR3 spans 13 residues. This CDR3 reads CASSPEARIGYTF. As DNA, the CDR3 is TGTGCCAGCTCACCGGAAGCACGAATTGGCTACACCTTC. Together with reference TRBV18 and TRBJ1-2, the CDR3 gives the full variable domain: NAGVMQNPRHLVRRRGQEARLRCSPMKGHSHVYWYRQLPEEGLKFMVYLQKENIIDESGMPKERFSAEFPKEGPSILRIQQVVRGDSAAYFCASSPEARIGYTFGSGTRLTVV.

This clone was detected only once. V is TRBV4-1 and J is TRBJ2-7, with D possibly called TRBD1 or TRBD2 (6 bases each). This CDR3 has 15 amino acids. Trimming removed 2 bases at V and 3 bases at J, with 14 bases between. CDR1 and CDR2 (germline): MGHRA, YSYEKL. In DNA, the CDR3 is TGCGCCAGCAGCCAACAGGGGTTAGCGGACTACGAGCAGTACTTC. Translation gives CASSQQGLADYEQYF.

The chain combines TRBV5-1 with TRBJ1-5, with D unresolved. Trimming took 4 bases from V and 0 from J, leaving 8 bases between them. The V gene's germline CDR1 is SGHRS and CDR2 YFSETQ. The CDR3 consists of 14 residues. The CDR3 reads CASSPDGSNQPQHF. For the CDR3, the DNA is TGCGCCAGCAGCCCTGACGGTAGCAATCAGCCCCAGCATTTT.

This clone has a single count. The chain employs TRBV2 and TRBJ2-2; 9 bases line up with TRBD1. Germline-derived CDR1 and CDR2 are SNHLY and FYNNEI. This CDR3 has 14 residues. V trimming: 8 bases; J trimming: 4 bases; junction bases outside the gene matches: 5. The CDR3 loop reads CASRGGQGTGELFF. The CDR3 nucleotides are TGTGCCAGCCGAGGGGGACAGGGCACCGGGGAGCTGTTTTTT.

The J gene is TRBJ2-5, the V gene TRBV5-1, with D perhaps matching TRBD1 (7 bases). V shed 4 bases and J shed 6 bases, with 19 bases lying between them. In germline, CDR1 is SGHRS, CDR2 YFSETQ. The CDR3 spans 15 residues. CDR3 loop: CASSVDRAAGQTQYF. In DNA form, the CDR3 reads TGCGCCAGCAGCGTAGACAGGGCTGCGGGGCAGACCCAGTACTTC.